This T cell receptor (beta chain) derives from a study of blood T cell repertoires in COVID-19. As for the study in general: PBMCs, B-cell-depleted T cells, or T cells were the source of the cDNA or gDNA that made up the material.

Trimming cost V 4 bases and J 3 bases, with 9 bases left between them. Germline CDR1 is PRHDT and CDR2 is FYEKMQ (reference sequence). CDR3 length: 14 residues. Assignments of participants to cohorts depended upon their own reported clinical history. Original handling: The authors estimated nucleated cell counts from reference gene primer amplification. TCRdb's copy holds only in-frame clones and misses some; the assay was immunoSEQ multiplex PCR. V and J calls and clone size are given by that table; D and trimming were obtained from the DNA. The sample consists of approximately 240,000 clones, around 85% of them appearing once.

V gene TRBV13 combines with J gene TRBJ2-2; D is ambiguous. This receptor was obtained from a woman in her thirties or forties with acute COVID-19. Material: PBMCs or T cells enriched from blood (not recorded which). The CDR3 bases are TGTGCCAGCAGCTATAAACAGTACACCGGGGAGCTGTTTTTT. This translates into CASSYKQYTGELFF.